This record concerns one T cell receptor beta chain sequence. Its recognized antigen is unknown. Within one base of it there is no much larger clone, and no base qualities were kept. This entry comes from a study of shared clonotypes between healthy human individuals (dated by TCRdb to about 2020). At the level of the whole study: A few men and two women, aged 18 to 49 years, made up the cohort. The study deeply sequenced blood TCR repertoires of five healthy adults to estimate repertoire size and the extent of clonotype sharing between individuals. Different laboratories and diverse techniques were used to prepare libraries and sequence TCR repertoires, to increase sequencing depth and limit assay-specific biases. Each donor's leukapheresis produced roughly between about 0.8 and 10 billion PBMCs. The research as a whole found: The genetic and exposure-history diversity represented was limited by the small number of donors. Based on pairwise subsampling, the degree of clonotype sharing among donors was expected to be affected by sequencing depth. Sampling was limited to blood, and TCR repertoires in tissue likely differ from TCR repertoires in blood.

Using the deep immunoSEQ assay, TCR CDR3 regions were amplified from genomic DNA by multiplex PCR. Extracted genomic DNA from each cell subset was distributed evenly across all wells of several immunoSEQ 96-well plates, and each plate was treated as a replicate. For unsorted PBMC, approximately 0.3 ug of genomic DNA, equivalent to 30,000 to 35,000 T cell genomes, went into each replicate PCR. Unsorted PBMC genomic DNA was sequenced across ten immunoSEQ deep assay plates. Purified libraries were quantified with a Qubit 3.0 fluorometer, sized on a Bioanalyzer 2100, and re-quantified with the KAPA Library Quantification kit. Every immunoSEQ 96-well plate was sequenced on a dedicated single-read 150-cycle Illumina NextSeq 550 flow cell. As for how the authors treated the data: Because the immunoSEQ output included only junctional sequences and no quality scores, the filtering could not be the same as the filtering used for full-length reads. To assign V/J genes and CDR3, sequences were annotated against IMGT germline references using PyIR, a Python wrapper for IgBLAST v1.9. Reads with weak V/J assignments (E-value above 1e-6), missing CDR3, stop codons, out-of-frame junctions, or ambiguous translated residues were removed. V3J clonotypes were defined as sequences sharing the same inferred V gene, J gene, and CDR3 amino acid sequence. The percentage overlap between two repertoires was calculated by dividing the number of shared unique clonotypes by the size of the smaller repertoire. RTK rarefaction, the Chao1 estimator, and Recon v2.1 estimates of unobserved clonotypes were used to assess repertoire richness. Drawn from immuneACCESS, this table holds only the in-frame rearrangements with V and J called that TCRdb kept. Clones are partly lost; checked studies trace under half to an unresolved V gene and leave the rest unexplained. V and J calls and clone size come straight from that table; D and trimming were deduced from the DNA. Across this sample there are fewer than 500,000 clones, with almost 80% seen only once. The ten largest account for around 13% of the sample.

Donors were healthy HIV-negative adults with no recently reported acute infections or vaccinations. Every donor was a Caucasian adult living in Nashville, Tennessee, USA. For unsorted samples, tens of millions of PBMCs were counted, and genomic DNA was extracted using the QIAamp DNA Blood Mini kit. Blood was obtained by leukapheresis, after which PBMCs were separated by Ficoll-Histopaque density gradient centrifugation and cryopreserved in liquid nitrogen vapor phase. Sequenced sample: PBMCs. This clonotype was sampled from a woman in her forties in good health. Some clones in this sample may be carry-over from other donors' samples.

DNA sequence: TGCGCCAGCAGCCCGGCCTTAAACTATGGCTACACCTTC. The translation is CASSPALNYGYTF. Rearrangement joined TRBV5-1 to TRBJ1-2; confidence is insufficient to name the D gene. The CDR3 sequence holds 13 residues, the cysteine and phenylalanine included. CDR3 DNA only is kept here, 39 bases in frame from base 1. For CDR1 and CDR2, the germline V gene lists SGHRS and YFSETQ. The junction shows trimming of 4 bases on V and 2 bases on J, plus 9 bases between the germline ends.